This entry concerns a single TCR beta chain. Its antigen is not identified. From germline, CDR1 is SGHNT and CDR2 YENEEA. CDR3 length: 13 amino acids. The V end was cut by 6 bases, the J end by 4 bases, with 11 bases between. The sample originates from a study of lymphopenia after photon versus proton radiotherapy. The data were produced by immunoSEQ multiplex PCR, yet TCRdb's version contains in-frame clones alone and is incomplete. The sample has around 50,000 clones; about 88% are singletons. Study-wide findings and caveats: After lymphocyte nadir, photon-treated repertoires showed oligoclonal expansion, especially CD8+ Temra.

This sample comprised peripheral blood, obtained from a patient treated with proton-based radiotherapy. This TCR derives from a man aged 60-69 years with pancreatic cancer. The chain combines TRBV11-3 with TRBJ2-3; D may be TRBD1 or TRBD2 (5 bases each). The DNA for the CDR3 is TGTGCCAGCAGTCCACAGGAGGCAGATACGCAGTATTTT. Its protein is CASSPQEADTQYF.